This TCR beta chain was sequenced for a study of blood T cell repertoires in COVID-19. In the study overall: The United States, Italy and Spain were the sources of the acute and convalescent COVID-19 samples. PBMCs, B-cell-depleted T cells, or T cells provided the cDNA or gDNA that made up the material.

Measured with immunoSEQ multiplex PCR; TCRdb has only the in-frame clones, and not every one. Of roughly 70,000 clones listed, approximately 89% are singletons. This CDR3 has 11 amino acids. Trimming removed 6 bases at V and 10 bases at J, with 13 bases between. Germline assignment: CDR1 DFQATT and CDR2 SNEGSKA (reference sequence). The Seattle patients joined while their infection was active and were tracked longitudinally afterward. V gene TRBV20-1 combines with J gene TRBJ2-1; D is unresolved. The sample was peripheral blood. The TCR sequence derives from a man aged 45-65 years with COVID-19, enrolled during active disease. CDR3 sequence reads: CSAETTGEQFF. The DNA of the CDR3 is TGCAGTGCAGAAACGACTGGAGAGCAGTTCTTC.